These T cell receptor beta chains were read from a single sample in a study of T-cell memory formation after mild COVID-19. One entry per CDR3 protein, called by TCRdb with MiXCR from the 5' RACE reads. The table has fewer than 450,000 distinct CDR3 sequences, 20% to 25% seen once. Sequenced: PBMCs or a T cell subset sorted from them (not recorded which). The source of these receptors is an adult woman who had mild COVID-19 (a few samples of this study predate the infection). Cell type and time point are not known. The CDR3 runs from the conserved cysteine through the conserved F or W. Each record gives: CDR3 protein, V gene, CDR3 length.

cdr3_aa: CASSQDMGIHYGYTF; v_call: TRBV4-2; cdr3_length: 15
cdr3_aa: CASSVLSGAGELFF; v_call: TRBV9; cdr3_length: 14
cdr3_aa: CASSRSPSGSREDTQYF; v_call: TRBV7-9; cdr3_length: 17
cdr3_aa: CASSYSGTGNYGYTF; v_call: TRBV6-6; cdr3_length: 15
cdr3_aa: CASSLGGSFLPQHF; v_call: TRBV12-3/TRBV12-4; cdr3_length: 14
cdr3_aa: CASSQGQINNQPQHF; v_call: TRBV5-5; cdr3_length: 15
cdr3_aa: CASSQDWGQTSYGYTF; v_call: TRBV3-1; cdr3_length: 16
cdr3_aa: CASSLSTSRETQYF; v_call: TRBV12-3/TRBV12-4; cdr3_length: 14
cdr3_aa: CSATQGVGANVLTF; v_call: TRBV20-1; cdr3_length: 14
cdr3_aa: CASSPPVSNYGYTF; v_call: TRBV18; cdr3_length: 14
cdr3_aa: CASSLLSLGTGGHEQYF; v_call: TRBV5-1; cdr3_length: 17
cdr3_aa: CASSQEAGTGDTYGYTF; v_call: TRBV4-2; cdr3_length: 17
cdr3_aa: CAWSVKLAGRELFF; v_call: TRBV30; cdr3_length: 14
cdr3_aa: CASSPTATGDTEQFF; v_call: TRBV7-2; cdr3_length: 15
cdr3_aa: CASSQRGTGVNSPLHF; v_call: TRBV6-5; cdr3_length: 16
cdr3_aa: CASSTGGGRNIQYF; v_call: TRBV7-3; cdr3_length: 14
cdr3_aa: CASITQGEAAFF; v_call: TRBV6-5; cdr3_length: 12
cdr3_aa: CASSQDWSGMQFF; v_call: TRBV4-3; cdr3_length: 13
cdr3_aa: CASRISGGDTYEQYF; v_call: TRBV6-5; cdr3_length: 15
cdr3_aa: CSAPRTSGRRNEQFF; v_call: TRBV20-1; cdr3_length: 15
cdr3_aa: CASSQAPLGETQYF; v_call: TRBV4-3; cdr3_length: 14
cdr3_aa: CSVGWAPQNTQYF; v_call: TRBV29-1; cdr3_length: 13
cdr3_aa: CASSPPGQNYVGYTF; v_call: TRBV12-3/TRBV12-4; cdr3_length: 15
cdr3_aa: CASSSWEGQFF; v_call: TRBV7-2; cdr3_length: 11
cdr3_aa: CASSFEGFGELFF; v_call: TRBV11-3; cdr3_length: 13
cdr3_aa: CATSRERLAEQFF; v_call: TRBV15; cdr3_length: 13
cdr3_aa: CASSEYGGGTYEQYF; v_call: TRBV25-1; cdr3_length: 15
cdr3_aa: CASSLETAPIETQYF; v_call: TRBV11-2; cdr3_length: 15
cdr3_aa: CASSHPQGSYGYTF; v_call: TRBV4-2; cdr3_length: 14
cdr3_aa: CASRPPGRDYGYTF; v_call: TRBV12-3/TRBV12-4; cdr3_length: 14
cdr3_aa: CASSPELSGTTQYF; v_call: TRBV4-3; cdr3_length: 14
cdr3_aa: CASREAHTGELFF; v_call: TRBV25-1; cdr3_length: 13
cdr3_aa: CASSQGHRVPSGANVLTF; v_call: TRBV4-3; cdr3_length: 18
cdr3_aa: CASSPGLFAEAFF; v_call: TRBV14; cdr3_length: 13
cdr3_aa: CASSLYTPTGTSGNTIYF; v_call: TRBV7-8; cdr3_length: 18
cdr3_aa: CSSSRGPSYEQYF; v_call: TRBV20-1; cdr3_length: 13
cdr3_aa: CASSVGGRASGTQETQYF; v_call: TRBV9; cdr3_length: 18
cdr3_aa: CASSYSPSDNEQFF; v_call: TRBV6-5; cdr3_length: 14
cdr3_aa: CASSLGPSGPFGYTF; v_call: TRBV5-6; cdr3_length: 15
cdr3_aa: CASSLKGGIETQYF; v_call: TRBV5-6; cdr3_length: 14
cdr3_aa: CASSLSQSGQGAYNEQFF; v_call: TRBV27; cdr3_length: 18
cdr3_aa: CASSSGTGWGTEAFF; v_call: TRBV9; cdr3_length: 15
cdr3_aa: CASSYSTVMPPETQYF; v_call: TRBV6-5; cdr3_length: 16
cdr3_aa: CASSSRDRGSPLHF; v_call: TRBV7-8; cdr3_length: 14
cdr3_aa: CASSLHRRRDTQYF; v_call: TRBV7-2; cdr3_length: 14
cdr3_aa: CASSPPVGSNTEAFF; v_call: TRBV18; cdr3_length: 15
cdr3_aa: CASSYSGQGGYTF; v_call: TRBV6-5; cdr3_length: 13
cdr3_aa: CASSQVTSGTGDTQYF; v_call: TRBV4-3; cdr3_length: 16
cdr3_aa: CASSPKAGAKELSYNEQFF; v_call: TRBV7-9; cdr3_length: 19
cdr3_aa: CASSAILGHGDTQYF; v_call: TRBV7-2; cdr3_length: 15
cdr3_aa: CASSLDRAGVPRGSDTQYF; v_call: TRBV7-8; cdr3_length: 19
cdr3_aa: CASSRRGLAGEYF; v_call: TRBV7-2; cdr3_length: 13
cdr3_aa: CAILGCREGAPETQYF; v_call: TRBV7-3; cdr3_length: 16
cdr3_aa: CSATGTNTDTQYF; v_call: TRBV20-1; cdr3_length: 13
cdr3_aa: CASSQDLSLYGYTF; v_call: TRBV4-3; cdr3_length: 14
cdr3_aa: CASSAPRGRDNYGYTF; v_call: TRBV6-1; cdr3_length: 16
cdr3_aa: CASSFSASPLHF; v_call: TRBV7-2; cdr3_length: 12
cdr3_aa: CASSRRGDNTEAFF; v_call: TRBV3-1; cdr3_length: 14
cdr3_aa: CATGLAGDSGELFF; v_call: TRBV5-1; cdr3_length: 14